Presented here are 21 T cell receptor beta chains from one specimen sequenced in a study of blood T cell repertoires in COVID-19. Assay: immunoSEQ multiplex PCR; the TCRdb copy retains only in-frame clones and omits some. The sample yields about 40,000 clones, 75% to 95% seen once. Sequenced sample: peripheral blood. The receptors originated from an elderly woman with acute or convalescent COVID-19.

The chain carries TRBV5-1 and TRBJ2-1; 12 bases agree with TRBD2. The CDR3 is made up of 16 amino acids. Germline CDR1 SGHRS, CDR2 YFSETQ. V lost 0 bases to trimming and J lost 9 bases; unmatched junction nucleotides: 7. The CDR3 DNA sequence: TGCGCCAGCAGCTTGGGGCTAGCGGGGGGGCCGAGTGAGCAGTTCTTC. This encodes CASSLGLAGGPSEQFF.

The CDR3: CASSVTGGPTRAFF. The DNA for the CDR3 is TGTGCCAGCAGTGTAACAGGGGGACCCACGAGAGCTTTCTTT. The chain combines TRBV2 with TRBJ1-1, with 8 bases fitting TRBD1. Germline trimming cut 4 bases from V and 10 bases from J; bases unmatched to any gene: 11. The germline gives CDR1 SNHLY, CDR2 FYNNEI. This CDR3 has 14 amino acids.

This chain uses TRBV3-1 (or the pseudogene TRBV3-2) with TRBJ2-5, with TRBD2 matching 9 bases. Germline V CDR1 and CDR2: LGHDT, YNNKEL (reference sequence). The CDR3 has 20 residues. Trimming took 0 bases from V and 2 from J; bases not matched to a gene: 16. The CDR3 region has the DNA TGTGCCAGCAGCCAAGATCCGTATAGGGAGCGGGGGGCAACTCAAGAGACCCAGTACTTC. It yields the protein CASSQDPYRERGATQETQYF.

The V gene is TRBV29-1, the J gene TRBJ2-2, with TRBD1 matching over 8 bases. The V gene's germline CDR1 is SQVTM and CDR2 ANQGSEA. The CDR3 has 13 residues. Unmatched junction bases numbered 11, after V lost 7 bases and J lost 10 bases. The CDR3 sequence: CSGRTGQVAELFF. The CDR3 DNA reads TGCAGCGGGAGGACAGGGCAGGTGGCGGAGCTGTTTTTT.

The CDR3 DNA reads as TGTGCCAGTAGTATAACAGGGATCCTTAACTATGGCTACACCTTC. It specifies CASSITGILNYGYTF. The V gene is TRBV19, the J gene TRBJ1-2; D is perhaps TRBD1 (6 bases). Germline-derived CDR1 and CDR2 are LNHDA and SQIVND (reference sequence). The CDR3 loop spans 15 amino acids. With 2 bases removed from V and 1 base from J, the gap between germline ends came to 11 bases.

This chain links TRBV7-3 with TRBJ2-1, with 8 bases that match TRBD2. V lost 4 bases, J lost 2 bases, and 4 bases stayed unmatched. CDR3 length: 15 residues. Germline V gene sequence: CDR1 SGHTA, CDR2 FQGTGA. CDR3 nucleotides: TGTGCCAGCAGCTCGGGACTAGGAACCTACAATGAGCAGTTCTTC. Residues: CASSSGLGTYNEQFF.

The chain couples TRBV5-4 to TRBJ1-6; D unclear. From germline, CDR1 is SGHNT and CDR2 YYREEE (reference sequence). The CDR3 is made up of 20 amino acids. Trimming took off 3 bases at V and 0 bases at J, with 22 bases between the two ends. The CDR3 nucleotides are TGTGCCAGCAGCTCCCTAGTCGGTTGGCAGCCTAGCTCCTATAATTCACCCCTCCACTTT. Its translation: CASSSLVGWQPSSYNSPLHF.

CDR3 residues: CASSLSRNTEAFF. The CDR3 nucleotides are TGTGCCAGCAGTTTATCCAGGAACACTGAAGCTTTCTTT. The chain uses TRBV12-3 or TRBV12-4 and TRBJ1-1; D remains unclear. The CDR3 has 13 residues. V was cut by 2 bases and J by 1 base, with 5 bases left in between.

This chain joins TRBV7-2 and TRBJ2-7, with 8 bases lining up with TRBD2. V shed 4 bases, J shed 3 bases, and the junction held 5 bases outside the gene matches. The CDR3 is made up of 14 amino acids. Germline CDR1 and CDR2: SGHTA and FQGNSA. Here the CDR3 DNA reads TGTGCCAGCAGCTCCACCGGGGGGGTCTACGAGCAGTACTTC. This translates into CASSSTGGVYEQYF.

CDR3 amino acids: CASSFRSNYGYTF. CDR3 DNA: TGTGCCAGCAGTTTCAGGTCCAACTATGGCTACACCTTC. This sequence joins TRBV27 and TRBJ1-2; D gene ambiguous. This CDR3 is built from 13 residues. Per germline, CDR1 MNHEY and CDR2 SMNVEV (reference sequence). Trimming cost V 3 bases and J 2 bases, with 7 bases left between them.

The CDR3 nucleotides read TGTGCCACCGGGCGGGGGGATGAGGATACGCAGTATTTT. This gives the protein CATGRGDEDTQYF. This sequence joins TRBV24-1 and TRBJ2-3, with 8 nucleotides matching TRBD2. This CDR3 has 13 amino acids. Trimming at V came to 9 bases and at J to 6 bases, leaving 7 bases not matched to a gene. From germline, CDR1 is KGHDR and CDR2 SFDVKD.

The chain uses TRBV5-1 and TRBJ2-2, with 8 bases identical to TRBD2. V shed 0 bases and J 6 bases; nucleotides not matched to a gene: 7. Germline V gene data show CDR1 as SGHRS and CDR2 as YFSETQ. CDR3 length equals 16 residues. DNA of the CDR3: TGCGCCAGCAGCTTGGAGTTAGCGGGGCGATCCGGGGAGCTGTTTTTT. It specifies CASSLELAGRSGELFF.

The V gene is TRBV7-9, the J gene TRBJ2-5; 13 bases are shared with TRBD2. The CDR3 has 16 amino acids. J was trimmed by 6 bases and V by 4 bases; bases with no gene match: 8. CDR1 is SEHNR and CDR2 is FQNEAQ in the germline V gene (reference sequence). The CDR3 reads CASSSAGTSGVKTQYF. The DNA for the CDR3 is TGTGCCAGCAGCTCAGCCGGGACTAGCGGGGTAAAGACCCAGTACTTC.

The V gene is TRBV4-1, the J gene TRBJ2-5, with D possibly matching TRBD1 (6 bases). Germline V gene lookup returns CDR1 MGHRA and CDR2 YSYEKL. This CDR3 is 14 amino acids long. Trimming stripped 3 bases from V and 5 bases from J, with 13 bases between. CDR3 amino acids: CASSQGAPGETQYF. CDR3 in DNA: TGCGCCAGCAGCCAGGGGGCCCCCGGGGAGACCCAGTACTTC.

V gene TRBV5-5 combines with J gene TRBJ2-5; 9 bases map to TRBD1. The CDR3 is 14 residues long. The junction had 4 bases not matched to a gene; V was cut back by 2 bases and J by 5 bases. Germline V gene sequence: CDR1 SGHKS, CDR2 YYEKEE (reference sequence). The CDR3: CASSFSGQGETQYF. The CDR3 DNA is TGTGCCAGCAGCTTCTCGGGACAGGGTGAGACCCAGTACTTC.

This chain joins TRBV28 and TRBJ1-5, with 10 nucleotides matching TRBD1. There are 16 residues in the CDR3. CDR1 MDHEN and CDR2 SYDVKM come from the germline V gene. Unmatched junction bases numbered 3, after V lost 2 bases and J lost 2 bases. For the CDR3, the DNA is TGTGCCAGCAGTTTACTCGGGACAGGGGGCAATCAGCCCCAGCATTTT. Its protein is CASSLLGTGGNQPQHF.

As for this clone: The sample holds other DNA sequences that translate to the same CDR3. J is TRBJ1-6 and V is TRBV18; D remains ambiguous. CDR3 size: 16 residues. V was shortened by 1 base and J by 6 bases, with 13 bases between the two germline ends. Germline CDR1 reads KGHSH; CDR2 reads LQKENI. The CDR3 DNA sequence: TGTGCCAGCTCACCACTTTCGGGAGATGGTAATTCACCCCTCCACTTT. It specifies CASSPLSGDGNSPLHF.

V and J are TRBV6-1 and TRBJ1-5; weak D call: TRBD1 (5 bases). This CDR3 is built from 13 residues. The V gene's germline CDR1 is MNHNS and CDR2 SASEGT. The V and J ends lost 3 bases and 5 bases respectively, with 8 bases between them. This chain's CDR3 is CASSDQGDQPQHF. CDR3 nucleotide sequence: TGTGCCAGCAGTGATCAAGGGGATCAGCCCCAGCATTTT.

The chain uses TRBV11-2 and TRBJ1-6, with D perhaps TRBD1 (5 bases). The CDR3 contains 15 residues. Germline V gene sequence: CDR1 SGHAT, CDR2 FQNNGV. Between the trimmed V and J ends, which lost 2 bases and 7 bases, there was a span of 12 bases. The CDR3 DNA reads TGTGCCAGCAGCTTATGGGGCACCCAAAATTCACCCCTCCACTTT. This gives the protein CASSLWGTQNSPLHF.

In DNA, the CDR3 is TGTGCCAGCAGCTTAGATCAAGGCGGGTCCTACGAGCAGTACTTC. As protein: CASSLDQGGSYEQYF. The rearrangement uses TRBV7-2 and TRBJ2-7; TRBD2 might be the D (5 bases). CDR3 length: 15 amino acids. Trimming shortened V by 1 base and J by 1 base, and 11 bases separated the two germline ends. CDR1 and CDR2 from the germline V gene are SGHTA and FQGNSA.

The J gene is TRBJ1-4, the V gene TRBV18, with 10 nucleotides matching TRBD1. This CDR3 region has 16 residues. Trimming removed 3 bases from V and 8 bases from J; junction bases left unmatched: 9. Germline V gene sequence: CDR1 KGHSH, CDR2 LQKENI. CDR3 amino acids: CASSPTGTGVTEKLFF. Written as DNA, the CDR3 is TGTGCCAGCTCACCCACCGGGACAGGGGTCACGGAAAAACTGTTTTTT.